The 5 T cell receptor beta chains in this list originate from one sample, sequenced in a study of blood T cell repertoires in COVID-19. Data came from immunoSEQ multiplex PCR; TCRdb stores just in-frame clones and leaves some out. The sample contains around 60,000 clones, 74% of which appear only once. The sample consisted of peripheral blood. Receptors were obtained from a woman of 80 years or more with acute or convalescent COVID-19.

The J gene is TRBJ2-2, the V gene TRBV19; TRBD2 is a possible D gene (5 bases). Germline CDR1 reads LNHDA; CDR2 reads SQIVND (reference sequence). This CDR3 region has 15 residues. With 3 bases removed from V and 3 bases from J, the gap between germline ends came to 11 bases. CDR3 DNA: TGTGCCAGTAGTATTGCCAGCGGTTACACCGGGGAGCTGTTTTTT. This translates into CASSIASGYTGELFF.

V gene TRBV7-2 combines with J gene TRBJ2-5; 9 bases agree with TRBD1. Germline values: CDR1 SGHTA, CDR2 FQGNSA. After removal of 3 bases from V and 3 bases from J, the junction contained 11 bases not matched to a gene. The CDR3 sequence is 17 residues long. CDR3 sequence: CASSFPEEGQGKETQYF. CDR3 bases: TGTGCCAGCAGCTTTCCGGAAGAGGGACAGGGAAAAGAGACCCAGTACTTC.

This clone was seen once. The rearrangement joins TRBV7-9 to TRBJ1-3; 8 bases match TRBD1. The CDR3 has 17 residues. Trimming removed 3 bases from V and 0 bases from J; junction bases left unmatched: 7. Germline V gene sequence: CDR1 SEHNR, CDR2 FQNEAQ (reference sequence). DNA for the CDR3: TGTGCCAGCAGCTTGGGACAGGACCCTCGCTCTGGAAACACCATATATTTT. As protein: CASSLGQDPRSGNTIYF.

The chain is built from TRBV5-1 and TRBJ1-5; D remains unclear. This CDR3 is 14 amino acids long. The V end was cut by 0 bases, the J end by 5 bases, with 9 bases between. Germline CDR1 reads SGHRS; CDR2 reads YFSETQ. The CDR3 DNA follows: TGCGCCAGCAGCTTGGCGGGCGGGGATCAGCCCCAGCATTTT. It is translated as CASSLAGGDQPQHF.

This sequence joins TRBV7-8 and TRBJ1-6; TRBD1 might be the D (5 bases). V lost 7 bases to trimming and J lost 8 bases, with 12 bases between them. This CDR3 is built from 13 residues. Germline values: CDR1 SGHVS, CDR2 FQNEAQ. The CDR3 is CASTPRGDSPLHF. CDR3 DNA sequence: TGTGCCAGCACCCCCCGGGGGGATTCACCCCTCCACTTT.